A selection of T cell receptor beta chains follows, all from one sample in a study of T-cell memory formation after mild COVID-19. MiXCR, applied by TCRdb to the 5' RACE reads, yields one record per CDR3 protein. The data contain about 240,000 distinct CDR3 sequences, over 8.5% of them singletons. Sequencing was done on a sample of PBMCs or a T cell subset sorted from them (not recorded which). The receptors shown here come from a man between 18 and 35 years old who had mild COVID-19 (a few samples of this study predate the infection). Cell type and time point are not known. CDR3s include the opening cysteine and the closing phenylalanine or tryptophan. D genes are given only for firm matches. Size values are once, few and many counts, or a class for expanded clones, and some rows have none.

clone size	V gene	D gene	J gene	CDR3 protein	CDR3 DNA
many	TRBV12-3/TRBV12-4	NA	TRBJ2-3	CASSSLDTQYF	TGTGCCAGCTCAAGCCTCGATACGCAGTATTTT
many	TRBV12-3/TRBV12-4	TRBD2	TRBJ2-1	CASSSSGGANEQFF	TGTGCCAGCAGTTCTAGCGGGGGGGCGAATGAGCAGTTCTTC
few	TRBV7-9	TRBD2	TRBJ2-3	CASSFIAGGPVGTDTQYF	TGTGCCAGCAGCTTTATCGCGGGGGGGCCGGTTGGCACAGATACGCAGTATTTT
many	TRBV7-9	NA	TRBJ2-1	CASSLAQAGNEQFF	TGTGCCAGCAGCTTAGCACAGGCCGGGAATGAGCAGTTCTTC
few	TRBV7-9	TRBD1	TRBJ1-2	CASSLAAGTGDYGYTF	TGTGCCAGCAGCTTAGCGGCCGGGACAGGGGACTATGGCTACACCTTC
NA	TRBV20-1	NA	TRBJ2-1	CSVYYPSSYNEQFF	TGCAGTGTTTACTACCCGAGCTCCTACAATGAGCAGTTCTTC
NA	TRBV12-3/TRBV12-4	NA	TRBJ1-1	CASREGQPTGNTEAFF	TGTGCCAGCAGGGAAGGACAGCCGACAGGGAACACTGAAGCTTTCTTT
NA	TRBV5-1	TRBD1	TRBJ1-3	CASSPGQGRNTIYF	TGCGCCAGCAGCCCTGGACAGGGCAGAAACACCATATATTTT
many	TRBV5-1	NA	TRBJ2-1	CASSLELGYNEQFF	TGCGCCAGCAGCTTGGAGCTGGGGTACAATGAGCAGTTCTTC
few	TRBV15	TRBD1	TRBJ1-4	CATSRDFDRAEKLFF	TGTGCCACCAGCAGAGATTTTGACAGGGCGGAAAAACTGTTTTTT
NA	TRBV4-1	NA	TRBJ2-3	CASSQEPGMDTQYF	TGCGCCAGCAGCCAAGAGCCAGGGATGGATACGCAGTATTTT
many	TRBV6-2/TRBV6-3	TRBD2	TRBJ2-1	CASSLRGGGYNEQFF	TGTGCCAGCAGTCTGCGGGGGGGCGGCTACAATGAGCAGTTCTTC
few	TRBV5-1	NA	TRBJ2-6	CASSWGTSNSGANVLTF	TGCGCCAGCAGCTGGGGGACGTCTAACTCTGGGGCCAACGTCCTGACTTTC
few	TRBV29-1	NA	TRBJ2-5	CSVEDRSGARVGTQYF	TGCAGCGTTGAAGATCGCTCAGGGGCCCGGGTAGGGACCCAGTACTTC
few	TRBV18	TRBD1	TRBJ2-1	CASSPPPRGNEQFF	TGTGCCAGCTCACCACCACCCAGGGGGAATGAGCAGTTCTTC
NA	TRBV7-9	TRBD1	TRBJ2-7	CASSLPMGQGAGEQYF	TGTGCCAGCAGCTTACCGATGGGACAGGGGGCAGGGGAGCAGTACTTC
many	TRBV5-1	NA	TRBJ2-3	CASSLDTATDTQYF	TGCGCCAGCAGCTTGGATACAGCCACAGATACGCAGTATTTT
few	TRBV11-3	NA	TRBJ2-5	CASSLGSQETQYF	TGTGCCAGCAGCTTAGGATCGCAAGAGACCCAGTACTTC
few	TRBV12-3/TRBV12-4	TRBD2	TRBJ2-6	CASNLGGSGANVLTF	TGTGCCAGCAACTTGGGAGGGTCTGGGGCCAACGTCCTGACTTTC
few	TRBV6-1	NA	TRBJ2-6	CASSDWGSWSGANVLTF	TGTGCCAGCAGTGACTGGGGGAGTTGGTCTGGGGCCAACGTCCTGACTTTC
many	TRBV11-2	NA	TRBJ1-3	CASSRNPKGLSGNTIYF	TGTGCCAGCAGCCGAAACCCCAAGGGCCTCTCTGGAAACACCATATATTTT
NA	TRBV20-1	NA	TRBJ2-3	CSYGVDTQYF	TGCAGCTACGGGGTGGATACGCAGTATTTT
NA	TRBV7-2	TRBD1	TRBJ1-6	CASSSRDRLNSPLHF	TGTGCCAGCAGCTCCCGGGACAGACTTAATTCACCCCTCCACTTT
many	TRBV4-2	TRBD2	TRBJ2-1	CASSQGAGGLDEQFF	TGTGCCAGCAGCCAAGGAGCGGGGGGGCTTGATGAGCAGTTCTTC
many	TRBV6-6	NA	TRBJ1-5	CASRPLDQPQHF	TGTGCCAGCAGACCCCTGGATCAGCCCCAGCATTTT
few	TRBV7-9	NA	TRBJ1-1	CASGTRNTEAFF	TGTGCCAGCGGTACTCGGAACACTGAAGCTTTCTTT
NA	TRBV27	NA	TRBJ2-2	CASSLGAGNTGELFF	TGTGCCAGCAGTCTGGGGGCAGGGAACACCGGGGAGCTGTTTTTT
many	TRBV24-1	TRBD2	TRBJ2-3	CATSGRGLAGRTDTQYF	TGTGCCACCAGTGGAAGAGGACTAGCGGGGAGAACAGATACGCAGTATTTT
NA	TRBV6-5	NA	TRBJ2-1	CDSSQGRGTYNEQFF	TGTGACAGCAGCCAGGGGCGCGGGACCTACAATGAGCAGTTCTTC
few	TRBV20-1	NA	TRBJ2-4	CSGGGAGQAKNIQYF	TGCAGTGGGGGTGGAGCGGGACAAGCCAAAAACATTCAGTACTTC
few	TRBV6-5	NA	TRBJ2-5	CASSYVAQSGVETQYF	TGTGCCAGCAGTTACGTAGCGCAGTCCGGGGTCGAGACCCAGTACTTC
NA	TRBV7-3	NA	TRBJ2-1	CASSLLSGYNEQFF	TGTGCCAGCAGCTTACTCTCCGGGTACAATGAGCAGTTCTTC
few	TRBV7-3	NA	TRBJ2-7	CASSSADGYEQYF	TGTGCCAGCAGCTCCGCAGACGGTTACGAGCAGTACTTC
few	TRBV7-9	NA	TRBJ2-7	CASSLRGVGEQYF	TGTGCCAGCAGCTTAAGGGGTGTGGGAGAGCAGTACTTC
NA	TRBV29-1	NA	TRBJ2-1	CSVVKSSYNEQFF	TGCAGCGTTGTAAAGAGCTCCTACAATGAGCAGTTCTTC
few	TRBV7-9	TRBD1	TRBJ1-5	CASSSDRGPNQPQHF	TGTGCCAGCAGTTCGGACAGGGGGCCCAATCAGCCCCAGCATTTT
NA	TRBV6-6	TRBD1	TRBJ1-1	CASSRDRVYGAFF	TGTGCCAGCAGCAGGGACAGGGTATATGGAGCTTTCTTT
few	TRBV3-1	NA	TRBJ1-2	CASSLRTGGYTF	TGTGCCAGCAGCCTTCGGACGGGTGGCTACACCTTC
NA	TRBV6-5	NA	TRBJ1-3	CASSYSSGHSSTIYF	TGTGCCAGCAGTTACTCGTCCGGCCACTCGTCCACCATATATTTT
NA	TRBV12-3/TRBV12-4	TRBD1	TRBJ1-2	CASSTGATNYGYTF	TGTGCCAGCAGTACAGGGGCGACTAACTATGGCTACACCTTC
few	TRBV6-6	NA	TRBJ2-3	CASSPSGGFADTQYF	TGTGCCAGCAGTCCCTCTGGGGGTTTCGCAGATACGCAGTATTTT
NA	TRBV4-3	NA	TRBJ1-4	CASSQEGGAVPTNEKLFF	TGCGCCAGCAGCCAAGAGGGCGGGGCAGTTCCAACTAATGAAAAACTGTTTTTT
NA	TRBV7-2	NA	TRBJ2-1	CASSWSQAEQFF	TGTGCCAGCAGCTGGAGCCAGGCTGAGCAGTTCTTC
NA	TRBV20-1	TRBD1	TRBJ2-1	CSAQTGTGESWHEQFF	TGCAGTGCCCAGACCGGGACAGGCGAATCTTGGCATGAGCAGTTCTTC
many	TRBV5-5	TRBD1	TRBJ2-3	CASSWIGTELADTQYF	TGTGCCAGCAGCTGGATCGGGACAGAACTCGCAGATACGCAGTATTTT
NA	TRBV7-3	TRBD2	TRBJ2-5	CASSAAGGSGETQYF	TGTGCCAGCAGCGCGGCGGGGGGCAGTGGGGAGACCCAGTACTTC
NA	TRBV20-1	NA	TRBJ2-2	CSARDFRASGELFF	TGCAGTGCTAGAGATTTCCGGGCGTCCGGGGAGCTGTTTTTT
few	TRBV7-8	NA	TRBJ1-1	CASSSRALGDGNTEAFF	TGTGCCAGCAGCTCCCGGGCCCTTGGAGACGGGAACACTGAAGCTTTCTTT
many	TRBV5-6	TRBD2	TRBJ2-5	CASSFVQGTSAGETQYF	TGTGCCAGCAGCTTCGTCCAGGGGACTAGCGCCGGAGAGACCCAGTACTTC
NA	TRBV5-1	TRBD1	TRBJ2-1	CASRDRGYYNEQFF	TGCGCCAGCAGGGACAGGGGGTATTACAATGAGCAGTTCTTC
few	TRBV30	NA	TRBJ2-7	CAWTQANYEQYF	TGTGCCTGGACTCAGGCGAACTACGAGCAGTACTTC
many	TRBV3-1	NA	TRBJ1-6	CASSQNEGLTLHF	TGTGCCAGCAGCCAGAATGAAGGTTTGACCCTCCACTTT
NA	TRBV6-1	TRBD1	TRBJ2-1	CASSEEWDRAKPQFF	TGTGCCAGCAGTGAGGAATGGGACAGGGCAAAGCCGCAGTTCTTC
NA	TRBV12-3/TRBV12-4	NA	TRBJ2-6	CASSSYGANVLTF	TGTGCCAGCAGCAGCTACGGGGCCAACGTCCTGACTTTC
few	TRBV7-9	TRBD1	TRBJ1-2	CASSLRQGWGYTF	TGTGCCAGCAGCTTACGACAGGGCTGGGGCTACACCTTC
NA	TRBV12-3/TRBV12-4	NA	TRBJ2-2	CASSLGAGRNTGELFF	TGTGCCAGCAGTTTGGGGGCCGGGAGGAACACCGGGGAGCTGTTTTTT
few	TRBV3-1	TRBD2	TRBJ2-2	CASSRGGATDTGELFF	TGTGCCAGCAGCCGCGGGGGGGCCACGGACACCGGGGAGCTGTTTTTT
few	TRBV10-3	NA	TRBJ1-5	CAISEQAGRVNQPQHF	TGTGCCATCAGTGAGCAGGCGGGACGGGTAAATCAGCCCCAGCATTTT
NA	TRBV4-1	NA	TRBJ1-1	CASSQARGGTEAFF	TGCGCCAGCAGCCAAGCCCGGGGCGGCACTGAAGCTTTCTTT
NA	TRBV27	TRBD1	TRBJ2-4	CASSLLGQGLNIQYF	TGTGCCAGCAGTCTACTGGGACAGGGCCTAAACATTCAGTACTTC